The sequence of this TCR beta chain was determined in a study of blood T cell repertoires in COVID-19. Study as a whole: Samples of COVID-19 (acute and convalescent) were obtained from the United States, Italy and Spain.

V shed 4 bases and J 4 bases; nucleotides not matched to a gene: 9. CDR3 length equals 15 residues. CDR1 is SQVTM, CDR2 ANQGSEA, per germline. The sample holds one count of this clone. Using immunoSEQ multiplex PCR, the repertoire was profiled, and TCRdb retains in-frame clones only, with some absent. The sample lists about 170,000 clones, over 75% occurring once. This clonotype was sampled from a man aged 80 or over with COVID-19, enrolled during active disease. Sequencing input: peripheral blood. This chain uses TRBV29-1 with TRBJ1-4; TRBD1 matches at 7 bases. The CDR3 bases are TGCAGCGTTGGGGGAACAGGGGCGGTTAATGAAAAACTGTTTTTT. It is translated as CSVGGTGAVNEKLFF.